Presented here are 29 T cell receptor beta chains from one specimen sequenced in a study of low-dose radiotherapy and immunotherapy resistance in tumors. cDNA synthesis used a TRAV/TRBV-specific primer set for both chains. It was with a constant-region primer and a V-primer adapter that TCRs were amplified over about 20 PCR cycles. TCRdb fed the reads into MiXCR, producing one record per CDR3 protein. Of roughly 56,000 distinct CDR3 sequences listed, around a quarter were seen once; the top ten hold approximately 6.7%. Noted time point: after trial treatment. Treatment meaning: LDRT plus nivolumab, ipilimumab, low-dose cyclophosphamide and aspirin (RACIN trial). Sample: PBMCs, taken after low-dose radiotherapy plus immunotherapy. The receptor set was obtained from a male donor with prostate cancer.

The V call is TRBV20-1, the J call TRBJ1-5, with TRBD1 identical over 10 bases. The germline gives CDR1 DFQATT, CDR2 SNEGSKA (reference sequence). This CDR3 spans 16 amino acids. The V gene end was trimmed by 4 bases and the J gene end by 2 bases; junction bases not matched to a gene: 8. This chain's CDR3 is CSATATGGAGNQPQHF. The DNA of the CDR3 is TGCAGTGCTACCGCGACAGGGGGCGCGGGCAATCAGCCCCAGCATTTT.

This clonotype was seen repeatedly, ten times or more. The V call is TRBV9, the J call TRBJ1-1, with D unclear. Trimming removed 3 bases from V and 4 bases from J, with 10 bases in between. Per germline, CDR1 SGDLS and CDR2 YYNGEE. The CDR3 loop spans 13 amino acids. The CDR3 spells CASSESGSTEAFF. CDR3 sequence (DNA): TGTGCCAGCAGCGAGAGTGGGAGCACTGAAGCTTTCTTT.

There are many counts of this clonotype. This chain links TRBV30 with TRBJ2-3; D call uncertain. The CDR3 consists of 12 residues. Germline V CDR1 and CDR2: GTSNPN, SVGIG (reference sequence). V was cut by 3 bases and J by 4 bases, with 8 bases left in between. Here the CDR3 reads CAWSASSDTQYF. The CDR3 region has the DNA TGTGCCTGGAGCGCCAGTTCAGATACGCAGTATTTT.

This clonotype showed up many times. V and J are TRBV14 and TRBJ2-1; TRBD2 aligns across 10 bases. V lost 4 bases, J lost 8 bases, and 8 bases stayed unmatched. This CDR3 contains 15 residues. The germline V gene encodes CDR1 SGHDN and CDR2 FVKESK. CDR3 in amino acids: CASSPPSGSLDEQFF. The DNA of the CDR3 is TGTGCCAGCAGCCCCCCTAGCGGGAGTTTGGATGAGCAGTTCTTC.

Points on this clonotype: This probably arose from a read error, given a far larger clone one base away. This chain links TRBV7-6 with TRBJ2-2, with TRBD2 matching over 11 bases. From germline, CDR1 is SGHVS and CDR2 FNYEAQ. The CDR3 runs to 16 residues. CDR3: CASSLGLAGGAGGLFF. The CDR3 region has the DNA TGTGCCAGCAGCTTAGGGCTAGCGGGGGGCGCCGGGGGGCTGTTTTTT. Full variable domain (rest looked up from reference TRBV7-6 and TRBJ2-2): GAGVSQSPRYKVTKRGQDVALRCDPISGHVSLYWYRQALGQGPEFLTYFNYEAQQDKSGLPNDRFSAERPEGSISTLTIQRTEQRDSAMYRCASSLGLAGGAGGLFFGEGSRLTVL.

This clonotype was counted ten times or more. This rearrangement joins TRBV20-1 to TRBJ1-5; D ambiguous. V was clipped by 1 base and J by 2 bases, with 12 bases between them. This CDR3 has 15 residues. Germline V gene sequence: CDR1 DFQATT, CDR2 SNEGSKA (reference sequence). This CDR3 reads CSARVRYEGNQPQHF. DNA of the CDR3: TGCAGTGCTAGAGTCAGGTACGAGGGCAATCAGCCCCAGCATTTT.

This clonotype was found many times. The chain is built from TRBV20-1 and TRBJ1-2; no firm D call. CDR1 is DFQATT, CDR2 SNEGSKA, per germline (reference sequence). The CDR3 totals 13 residues. V was trimmed by 4 bases and J by 6 bases, leaving 15 bases between them. The CDR3 region has the DNA TGCAGTGCTATGACGGTAGATTTTAATGGCTACACCTTC. Its protein product is CSAMTVDFNGYTF.

Worth noting for this clonotype: A much larger clone sits a single nucleotide away, making a read error possible. The rearrangement joins TRBV27 to TRBJ2-1, with 8 positions matching TRBD2. After removal of 3 bases from V and 9 bases from J, the junction contained 7 bases not matched to a gene. The CDR3 sequence is 14 residues long. Germline loops: CDR1 MNHEY, CDR2 SMNVEV (reference sequence). CDR3 sequence (DNA): TGTGCCAGCAGTTTGGGACGGGAGGGCCTTGAGCAGTTCTTC. Encoded protein: CASSLGREGLEQFF.

CDR3 sequence (DNA): TGTGCCAGCAGTTTCGGCACCGGGACAGGGATCAATGAGCAGTTCTTC. Amino acids: CASSFGTGTGINEQFF. The chain links TRBV6-5 to TRBJ2-1; 9 bases agree with TRBD1. Germline V gene lookup returns CDR1 MNHEY and CDR2 SVGAGI. Trimming cost V 4 bases and J 6 bases; bases outside gene matches: 10. This CDR3 contains 16 residues.

Worth noting for this clonotype: This is likely an artifact of a read error, given a far larger clone one base away. The chain couples TRBV6-5 to TRBJ2-1; 7 bases fit TRBD1. This CDR3 contains 12 residues. The V gene end was trimmed by 5 bases and the J gene end by 10 bases; junction bases not matched to a gene: 5. Germline CDR1 is MNHEY and CDR2 is SVGAGI. The CDR3 sequence: CASSRTGREQFF. The CDR3 DNA sequence: TGTGCCAGCAGTAGGACAGGTCGCGAGCAGTTCTTC.

The chain employs TRBV5-1 and TRBJ2-1, with TRBD2 matching over 9 bases. This CDR3 contains 17 residues. CDR1 and CDR2 (germline): SGHRS, YFSETQ. V dropped 3 bases and J dropped 7; count of bases not matched to a gene: 14. The CDR3 region is CASSYLPGREGKNEQFF. In DNA form, the CDR3 reads TGCGCCAGCAGCTACCTCCCCGGGCGGGAGGGTAAAAATGAGCAGTTCTTC.

This chain links TRBV6-2 or TRBV6-3 with TRBJ1-1; 8 nucleotides line up with TRBD1. The CDR3 covers 14 residues. Germline CDR1 and CDR2: MNHEY and SVGEGT. V lost 7 bases to trimming and J lost 4 bases; unmatched junction nucleotides: 8. The CDR3 DNA is TGTGCCAGCATTTATACAGGGGGGAGCACTGAAGCTTTCTTT. It encodes CASIYTGGSTEAFF.

Many counts were recorded for this clonotype. V usage is TRBV19 and J usage is TRBJ2-4, with D hard to call. Trimming shortened V by 4 bases and J by 0 bases, and 13 bases separated the two germline ends. The germline V gene encodes CDR1 LNHDA and CDR2 SQIVND (reference sequence). The CDR3 runs to 16 residues. The CDR3 region is CASSTTVLLAKNIQYF. The CDR3 nucleotides read TGTGCCAGTAGTACCACAGTATTGCTAGCCAAAAACATTCAGTACTTC. The full variable domain, rest sourced from reference TRBV19 and TRBJ2-4, is DGGITQSPKYLFRKEGQNVTLSCEQNLNHDAMYWYRQDPGQGLRLIYYSQIVNDFQKGDIAEGYSVSREKKESFPLTVTSAQKNPTAFYLCASSTTVLLAKNIQYFGAGTRLSVL.

The DNA for the CDR3 is TGTGCCAGCAGCGTGGGACAGCTCTCTGGAAACACCATATATTTT. Residues: CASSVGQLSGNTIYF. This chain uses TRBV13 with TRBJ1-3; 7 bases fit TRBD1. The CDR3 totals 15 residues. CDR1 and CDR2 from the germline V gene are PRHDT and FYEKMQ (reference sequence). V trimming: 5 bases; J trimming: 0 bases; junction bases outside the gene matches: 4.

This clonotype occurred once. This probably arose from a read error, given a far larger clone one base away. The chain combines TRBV5-1 with TRBJ2-7; 8 positions agree with TRBD2. Germline CDR1 SGHRS, CDR2 YFSETQ. CDR3 length: 15 amino acids. This chain's CDR3 is CASTLGLAGYNEQYF. As DNA, the CDR3 is TGCGCCAGCACCTTGGGGCTAGCGGGCTACAATGAGCAGTACTTC.

The chain links TRBV29-1 to TRBJ2-1; 8 nucleotides align to TRBD1. This CDR3 contains 14 residues. Germline V lookup: CDR1 SQVTM, CDR2 ANQGSEA. V lost 4 bases to trimming and J lost 6 bases; unmatched junction nucleotides: 8. The CDR3 region is CSVVGDRGTNEQFF. CDR3 nucleotide sequence: TGCAGCGTTGTGGGAGACAGGGGTACCAATGAGCAGTTCTTC.

This clonotype was seen ten or more times. V gene TRBV3-1 combines with J gene TRBJ2-7, with D perhaps being TRBD1 or TRBD2 (5 bases each). The ends were cut back, 4 bases at V and 5 bases at J, with 12 bases in the middle. CDR3 length: 13 amino acids. CDR1 LGHDT and CDR2 YNNKEL come from the germline V gene (reference sequence). The CDR3 sequence: CASSPGTQDEQYF. The CDR3 DNA sequence: TGTGCCAGCAGCCCAGGGACGCAGGACGAGCAGTACTTC.

At least ten counts were recorded for this clonotype. This sequence joins TRBV9 and TRBJ2-7, with D possibly being TRBD1 (5 bases). V lost 0 bases to trimming and J lost 3 bases, with 13 bases between them. The germline V gene has CDR1 SGDLS and CDR2 YYNGEE. This CDR3 region has 15 residues. CDR3: CASSVGAGRNYEQYF. The DNA for the CDR3 is TGTGCCAGCAGCGTAGGGGCAGGGCGGAACTACGAGCAGTACTTC.

This clonotype was picked up many times. The rearrangement links TRBV2 to TRBJ2-5; 8 bases align to TRBD2. The CDR3 loop spans 14 amino acids. Trimming took 3 bases from V and 7 from J; bases not matched to a gene: 7. CDR1 and CDR2 from the germline V gene are SNHLY and FYNNEI. The CDR3 DNA sequence: TGTGCCAGCAGTGACGGGACTAGTAGGGGGACCCAGTACTTC. It codes for CASSDGTSRGTQYF.

The table lists this clonotype with many counts. The chain is built from TRBV19 and TRBJ2-3; 8 nucleotides agree with TRBD2. Per the germline V gene, CDR1 is LNHDA and CDR2 is SQIVND (reference sequence). J lost 1 base, V lost 6 bases, and 6 bases had no gene match. This CDR3 has 15 amino acids. CDR3 DNA: TGTGCCAGTAGACTCCCCGGGAGGGGCACAGATACGCAGTATTTT. Protein sequence: CASRLPGRGTDTQYF.

This clonotype was seen many times. The V gene is TRBV28, the J gene TRBJ2-7; TRBD1 matches at 10 bases. With V trimmed by 5 bases and J by 4 bases, 11 bases remained unmatched. Germline CDR1 and CDR2: MDHEN and SYDVKM. CDR3 length: 16 residues. This chain's CDR3 is CASSPGTGVPGYEQYF. CDR3 coding DNA: TGTGCCAGCAGTCCCGGGACAGGGGTCCCAGGGTACGAGCAGTACTTC.

This clonotype was detected many times. The genes are TRBV7-3 and TRBJ2-1; D possibly corresponds to TRBD2 (5 bases). CDR1 and CDR2 from the germline V gene are SGHTA and FQGTGA. The CDR3 covers 13 residues. V was pared by 2 bases and J by 10 bases, with 12 bases between. As DNA, the CDR3 is TGTGCCAGCAGCTTACCTCTGAGCGGCGAGCAGTTCTTC. This codes for CASSLPLSGEQFF.

The table lists this clonotype with many counts. The V and J genes are TRBV5-1 and TRBJ1-1; D is unclear. CDR1 and CDR2 (germline): SGHRS, YFSETQ. The V end was cut by 0 bases, the J end by 0 bases, with 9 bases between. This CDR3 region has 15 residues. The CDR3 sequence: CASSLESGLNTEAFF. Written as DNA, the CDR3 is TGCGCCAGCAGCTTGGAATCCGGGCTGAACACTGAAGCTTTCTTT.

Ten or more counts support this clonotype. The chain recombines TRBV3-1 with TRBJ2-5, with D tentatively TRBD2 (5 bases). The CDR3 spans 15 residues. The V gene lost 1 base and the J gene lost 5 bases, with 14 bases spanning the gap. The V gene's germline CDR1 is LGHDT and CDR2 YNNKEL (reference sequence). The CDR3 sequence: CASSQVRGGRETQYF. Written as DNA, the CDR3 is TGTGCCAGCAGCCAAGTGAGAGGAGGCCGGGAGACCCAGTACTTC.

Remarks on this clonotype: The CDR3 end shows no conserved phenylalanine or tryptophan, and so a read error is likely. The genes are TRBV20-1 and TRBJ2-1, with D maybe TRBD1 (5 bases). The germline gives CDR1 DFQATT, CDR2 SNEGSKA (reference sequence). The CDR3 has 12 amino acids. Trimming removed 6 bases at V and 10 bases at J, with 16 bases between. The CDR3 spells CSATQTVQEQFY. CDR3 in DNA: TGCAGTGCAACGCAGACAGTCCAGGAGCAGTTCTAC.

This clonotype occurred many times. The V call is TRBV5-1, the J call TRBJ2-3, with TRBD2 as a possible D gene (6 bases). Trimming stripped 0 bases from V and 3 bases from J, with 11 bases between. The CDR3 runs 15 residues. Germline lookup yields CDR1 SGHRS and CDR2 YFSETQ. The CDR3 is CASSLEEGSTDTQYF. CDR3 sequence (DNA): TGCGCCAGCAGCTTGGAGGAGGGGTCAACAGATACGCAGTATTTT.

The table lists this clonotype with many counts. J is TRBJ2-1 and V is TRBV20-1, with 9 bases aligning to TRBD2. The CDR3 covers 15 residues. Germline-derived CDR1 and CDR2 are DFQATT and SNEGSKA (reference sequence). Trimming removed 6 bases from V and 6 bases from J; junction bases left unmatched: 12. The CDR3 region is CSAPPGGRGSNEQFF. The CDR3 DNA reads TGCAGTGCCCCGCCTGGCGGGAGGGGGTCCAATGAGCAGTTCTTC.

This clonotype was recorded at least ten times. V gene TRBV3-1 combines with J gene TRBJ2-7; maybe TRBD1 (6 bases). There are 13 residues in the CDR3. V was cut by 3 bases and J by 6 bases, with 12 bases left in between. Germline lookup yields CDR1 LGHDT and CDR2 YNNKEL (reference sequence). The CDR3 is CASSHRDRSEQYF. CDR3 in DNA: TGTGCCAGCAGCCATCGAGACAGGAGCGAGCAGTACTTC.

The chain employs TRBV28 and TRBJ2-1, with 7 bases lining up with TRBD2. CDR3 length: 16 residues. Trimming cost V 5 bases and J 2 bases; bases outside gene matches: 9. The V gene's germline CDR1 is MDHEN and CDR2 SYDVKM. The CDR3 bases are TGTGCCAGCAGTCTAATCAGAGCGGGAACCTACAATGAGCAGTTCTTC. Its translation is CASSLIRAGTYNEQFF.